The 14 T cell receptor beta chains reported below all come from one sample, sequenced in a study of breast tumors, draining lymph nodes, adjacent tissues. Samples came from axillary lymph nodes draining the breast cancer. TCRdb analysed the multiplex PCR reads with MiXCR anew, one entry per CDR3 protein. Of about 230,000 distinct CDR3 sequences listed, less than 40% were seen once; the top ten hold about 1.4%. Sequenced material: axillary lymph node tissue. These receptors were taken from a female donor with breast cancer. Some clones in this sample may be carry-over from other donors' samples.

This clonotype appeared many times. The gene calls are TRBV28 and TRBJ1-6; no definite D call. The CDR3 is 14 amino acids. V was trimmed by 3 bases and J by 8 bases, leaving 11 bases between them. The germline CDR1 and CDR2 sequences are MDHEN and SYDVKM. For the CDR3, the DNA is TGTGCCAGCAGTTTTGCCGGGAACGATTCACCCCTCCACTTT. As protein: CASSFAGNDSPLHF.

The sample holds many counts of this clonotype. V and J are TRBV19 and TRBJ2-6; D uncertain. The CDR3 runs 16 residues. V shed 5 bases and J shed 4 bases, with 15 bases lying between them. The V gene's germline CDR1 is LNHDA and CDR2 SQIVND (reference sequence). The CDR3 here is CASSSSRYRGANVLTF. Written as DNA, the CDR3 is TGTGCCAGTAGTTCCTCCCGGTATAGGGGGGCCAACGTCCTGACTTTC. The complete variable domain, with remaining parts taken from reference TRBV19 and TRBJ2-6, reads DGGITQSPKYLFRKEGQNVTLSCEQNLNHDAMYWYRQDPGQGLRLIYYSQIVNDFQKGDIAEGYSVSREKKESFPLTVTSAQKNPTAFYLCASSSSRYRGANVLTFGAGSRLTVL.

This clonotype has a count of ten or more. This rearrangement joins TRBV20-1 to TRBJ2-7, with 9 bases matching TRBD2. V lost 0 bases to trimming and J lost 7 bases; unmatched junction nucleotides: 13. Looked up from germline, CDR1 is DFQATT and CDR2 is SNEGSKA (reference sequence). The CDR3 length is 16 residues. The CDR3 reads CSARDPHSGSSREQYF. DNA of the CDR3: TGCAGTGCTAGAGATCCACATAGCGGGAGTTCTAGAGAGCAGTACTTC.

This clonotype was picked up many times. J is TRBJ2-3 and V is TRBV20-1; D may be TRBD2 (6 bases). Between the trimmed V and J ends, which lost 3 bases and 3 bases, there was a span of 13 bases. The V gene's germline CDR1 is DFQATT and CDR2 SNEGSKA (reference sequence). CDR3 size: 14 residues. The CDR3 DNA reads TGCAGTGCTAGTAGGCGCGGGACGACAGATACGCAGTATTTT. It encodes CSASRRGTTDTQYF.

This clonotype was observed at least ten times. The rearrangement uses TRBV4-2 and TRBJ1-2; unclear D gene. This CDR3 has 13 residues. From germline, CDR1 is LGHNA and CDR2 YNFKEQ. Trimming pared 0 bases from V and 13 bases from J, leaving 15 bases between. CDR3 in amino acids: CASSQDAEGKATF. CDR3 coding DNA: TGTGCCAGCAGCCAAGATGCGGAGGGAAAAGCCACCTTC.

This clonotype was seen many times. The chain recombines TRBV7-6 with TRBJ2-3; D may be TRBD2 (5 bases). Trimming pared 4 bases from V and 7 bases from J, leaving 9 bases between. CDR3 length equals 12 residues. Germline-derived CDR1 and CDR2 are SGHVS and FNYEAQ. The CDR3 DNA is TGTGCCAGCAGCTCGCCGGGGAATACGCAGTATTTT. Protein: CASSSPGNTQYF.

This clonotype was seen just once. One end of the junction fails to match germline, which may point to a read error. J is TRBJ2-1 and V is TRBV6-2 or TRBV6-3; D is unresolved. This CDR3 has 13 amino acids. Looked up from germline, CDR1 is MNHEY and CDR2 is SVGEGT. Here the CDR3 DNA reads TGTGCCAGCAGGCCTCGATCCTACAATGAGCAGCTCTTC. Translating it yields CASRPRSYNEQLF.

This clonotype occurred a few times. A much bigger clone sits one base away, suggesting this may be a read error. The V gene is TRBV6-1, the J gene TRBJ2-5, with TRBD1 matching over 8 bases. With 5 bases clipped from V and 4 bases from J, the junction kept 6 bases outside the gene matches. Germline-derived CDR1 and CDR2 are MNHNS and SASEGT. The CDR3 extends over 14 amino acids. CDR3: CASSHSTGAETQYF. The CDR3 DNA is TGTGCCAGCAGTCACTCGACAGGGGCAGAGACCCAGTACTTC.

This clonotype was picked up many times. CDR3 DNA: TGTGCCAGCAGCTTACGGACAGGGGAGGATACGCAGTATTTT. This codes for CASSLRTGEDTQYF. The chain combines TRBV7-2 with TRBJ2-3, with 9 bases identical to TRBD1. The CDR3 length is 14 residues. Trimming took 2 bases from V and 6 from J; bases not matched to a gene: 3. Germline V CDR1 and CDR2: SGHTA, FQGNSA.

This clonotype showed up just a few times. V and J are TRBV7-9 and TRBJ1-1, with D perhaps TRBD1 (5 bases). Trimming removed 3 bases at V and 3 bases at J, with 8 bases between. This CDR3 comprises 13 residues. CDR1 SEHNR and CDR2 FQNEAQ come from the germline V gene (reference sequence). DNA of the CDR3: TGTGCCAGCAGCTTGTGGGGGTACACTGAAGCTTTCTTT. Its translation is CASSLWGYTEAFF.

This clonotype was recorded many times. In DNA form, the CDR3 reads TGTGCCAGCAGCGCAGGGGAGGCCGGGGAGCTGTTTTTT. Protein product: CASSAGEAGELFF. The chain carries TRBV11-3 and TRBJ2-2; D may match TRBD1 or TRBD2 (6 bases each). Germline V lookup: CDR1 SGHNT, CDR2 YENEEA. Trimming pared 5 bases from V and 6 bases from J, leaving 10 bases between. CDR3 size: 13 residues.

This clonotype appeared many times. V is TRBV7-9 and J is TRBJ1-1, with D maybe TRBD1 (6 bases). The V and J ends lost 0 bases and 5 bases respectively, with 10 bases between them. Germline CDR1 reads SEHNR; CDR2 reads FQNEAQ (reference sequence). This CDR3 contains 14 residues. The CDR3 region has the DNA TGTGCCAGCAGCTTAGCCCAGGGGCGGACTGAAGCTTTCTTT. Its translation: CASSLAQGRTEAFF.

A word on this clonotype: A clone one base away is much larger, so this may be a read error. The chain carries TRBV6-1 and TRBJ1-2; 7 positions match TRBD1. The CDR3 consists of 16 residues. The V gene end was trimmed by 5 bases and the J gene end by 5 bases; junction bases not matched to a gene: 14. CDR1 is MNHNS and CDR2 is SASEGT in the germline V gene. DNA of the CDR3: TGTGCCAGCAGTCGTACAGGGGAGACACGGATATATGGCTACACCTTC. It is translated as CASSRTGETRIYGYTF.

This clonotype was counted ten times or more. The chain combines TRBV20-1 with TRBJ2-1, with unresolved D. Germline loops: CDR1 DFQATT, CDR2 SNEGSKA (reference sequence). The CDR3 is made up of 11 amino acids. Trimming took off 5 bases at V and 6 bases at J, with 8 bases between the two ends. CDR3 loop: CSALDRNEQFF. CDR3 coding DNA: TGCAGTGCTCTGGACCGCAATGAGCAGTTCTTC.